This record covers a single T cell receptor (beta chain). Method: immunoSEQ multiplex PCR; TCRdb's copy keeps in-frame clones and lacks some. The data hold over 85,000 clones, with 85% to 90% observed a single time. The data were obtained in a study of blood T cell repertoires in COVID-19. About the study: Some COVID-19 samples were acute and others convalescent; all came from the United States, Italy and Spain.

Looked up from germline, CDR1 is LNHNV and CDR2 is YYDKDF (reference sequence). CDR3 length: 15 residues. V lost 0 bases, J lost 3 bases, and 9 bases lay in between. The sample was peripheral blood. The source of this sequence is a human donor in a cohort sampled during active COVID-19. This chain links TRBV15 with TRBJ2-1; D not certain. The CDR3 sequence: CATSRDLGLYNEQFF. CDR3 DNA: TGTGCCACCAGCAGAGATCTGGGCCTCTACAATGAGCAGTTCTTC.